One T cell receptor beta chain is described in this entry. A junction end diverges from the germline sequence, so it may reflect a read error. The data originate from a study of blood T cell repertoires in COVID-19. The CDR3 loop spans 13 amino acids. Germline V gene data show CDR1 as SEHNR and CDR2 as FQNEAQ (reference sequence). TCRdb keeps only in-frame clones here, not all; method: immunoSEQ multiplex PCR. Here the sample spans about 21,000 clones, around nine tenths being singletons. This receptor was taken from a man aged 70 or older with active COVID-19. The sequencing sample was made of peripheral blood. The rearrangement links TRBV7-9 to TRBJ2-7; 11 bases align to TRBD2. The CDR3, as DNA: TGTGCCAGCAGCATAGCGGGAGGGGGCGAGCAGTACTTC. Protein sequence: CASSIAGGGEQYF.